One sample yielded the 26 T cell receptor beta chains listed below, sequenced in a study of T cell clonotyping in hematopoietic cell transplantation. This table comes from immunoSEQ multiplex PCR, and its TCRdb copy is limited to in-frame clones, with some not included. This table holds 15,000 to 20,000 clones, more than 75% found once. The source material was PBMCs, sampled 100 days after allogeneic stem cell transplant. Receptor source: a male patient aged 55 to 69 who had an allogeneic stem cell transplant from a related donor, so the T cells may come from the graft donor. Some clones in this sample may be carry-over from other donors' samples.

The V gene is TRBV5-1, the J gene TRBJ1-3, with TRBD1 as a possible D gene (6 bases). The CDR3 loop spans 15 amino acids. V lost 4 bases and J lost 0, with 11 bases in between. Germline V gene lookup returns CDR1 SGHRS and CDR2 YFSETQ. CDR3 sequence reads: CASSQDSLSGNTIYF. The CDR3, as DNA: TGCGCCAGCAGCCAGGACAGTCTCTCTGGAAACACCATATATTTT.

The rearrangement uses TRBV5-1 and TRBJ2-7; 9 nucleotides line up with TRBD1. This CDR3 comprises 15 residues. Trimming took 4 bases from V and 6 from J; bases not matched to a gene: 11. Germline values: CDR1 SGHRS, CDR2 YFSETQ. The CDR3 DNA reads as TGCGCCAGCAGCGCGACCGGGACAGGGAAGGGCGAGCAGTACTTC. It yields the protein CASSATGTGKGEQYF.

The rearrangement links TRBV7-8 to TRBJ2-5; D is undetermined. Trimming cost V 5 bases and J 4 bases, with 14 bases left between them. This CDR3 is 14 amino acids long. Germline values: CDR1 SGHVS, CDR2 FQNEAQ. CDR3 loop: CASSDPGLPETQYF. The CDR3 DNA sequence: TGTGCCAGCAGCGACCCTGGGTTGCCAGAGACCCAGTACTTC.

This clone was seen a handful of times. This chain links TRBV2 with TRBJ2-2, with D tentatively TRBD1 (5 bases). Between the trimmed V and J ends, which lost 8 bases and 2 bases, there was a span of 9 bases. The germline V gene has CDR1 SNHLY and CDR2 FYNNEI. The CDR3 has 13 amino acids. CDR3 nucleotide sequence: TGTGCCAGCTCGACAGAAAACACCGGGGAGCTGTTTTTT. It codes for CASSTENTGELFF.

The V gene is TRBV2, the J gene TRBJ2-7; D gene unclear. The CDR3 loop spans 13 amino acids. Germline V gene data show CDR1 as SNHLY and CDR2 as FYNNEI. V was pared by 3 bases and J by 3 bases, with 9 bases between. In DNA, the CDR3 is TGTGCCAGCAGTGATCCAGAACTCTACGAGCAGTACTTC. Amino acid sequence: CASSDPELYEQYF.

This chain joins TRBV7-2 and TRBJ1-4, with 8 bases identical to TRBD1. This CDR3 is 18 amino acids long. After removal of 1 base from V and 6 bases from J, the junction contained 13 bases not matched to a gene. The germline CDR1 and CDR2 sequences are SGHTA and FQGNSA. CDR3 bases: TGTGCCAGCAGCTTAGACAAAGAAACAGGGGGGCGGGATGAAAAACTGTTTTTT. This codes for CASSLDKETGGRDEKLFF.

This clone was seen a single time. The rearrangement joins TRBV27 to TRBJ2-2; D is uncertain. V was cut by 3 bases and J by 6 bases, with 5 bases left in between. Germline assignment: CDR1 MNHEY and CDR2 SMNVEV (reference sequence). This CDR3 has 12 amino acids. This CDR3 is CASSFLSGELFF. The CDR3, as DNA: TGTGCCAGCAGTTTCCTCTCCGGGGAGCTGTTTTTT.

The genes are TRBV25-1 and TRBJ2-7; the D gene is possibly TRBD2 (5 bases). This CDR3 has 14 residues. Germline V gene data show CDR1 as MGHDK and CDR2 as SYGVNS. The ends were cut back, 6 bases at V and 4 bases at J, with 16 bases in the middle. The CDR3 region is CASRGAGGGYEQYF. The DNA of the CDR3 is TGTGCCAGCAGGGGAGCAGGAGGTGGGTACGAGCAGTACTTC.

The gene calls are TRBV19 and TRBJ1-2, with D possibly being TRBD1 (5 bases). Per germline, CDR1 LNHDA and CDR2 SQIVND (reference sequence). CDR3 length: 15 residues. V lost 5 bases, J lost 4 bases, and 17 bases lay in between. As DNA, the CDR3 is TGTGCCAGTAGTCCGGGACTCGGTGGTCTCTATGGCTACACCTTC. It is translated as CASSPGLGGLYGYTF. Full variable domain (rest looked up from reference TRBV19 and TRBJ1-2): DGGITQSPKYLFRKEGQNVTLSCEQNLNHDAMYWYRQDPGQGLRLIYYSQIVNDFQKGDIAEGYSVSREKKESFPLTVTSAQKNPTAFYLCASSPGLGGLYGYTFGSGTRLTVV.

This clone was counted once. The V call is TRBV5-1, the J call TRBJ2-1, with unresolved D. The CDR3 runs 12 residues. V dropped 4 bases and J dropped 9 bases, with 11 bases sitting between them. Per the germline V gene, CDR1 is SGHRS and CDR2 is YFSETQ. The CDR3 spells CASSLALSEQFF. In DNA form, the CDR3 reads TGCGCCAGCAGCCTGGCCCTAAGTGAGCAGTTCTTC.

This CDR3 is CASSLFREGNQPQHF. Written as DNA, the CDR3 is TGTGCCAGCAGTTTGTTTAGGGAAGGCAATCAGCCCCAGCATTTT. The gene calls are TRBV6-6 and TRBJ1-5; D remains unclear. V shed 4 bases and J shed 2 bases, with 12 bases lying between them. Germline V gene lookup returns CDR1 MNHNY and CDR2 SVGAGI (reference sequence). The CDR3 sequence is 15 residues long.

The chain is built from TRBV27 and TRBJ1-2, with 8 bases lining up with TRBD1. The junction had 7 bases not matched to a gene; V was cut back by 6 bases and J by 4 bases. Germline V CDR1 and CDR2: MNHEY, SMNVEV (reference sequence). This CDR3 has 14 residues. As DNA, the CDR3 is TGTGCCAGCAGACTACAGGGGGGTGGCTATGGCTACACCTTC. It yields the protein CASRLQGGGYGYTF.

This chain links TRBV20-1 with TRBJ2-7; D is undetermined. The ends were cut back, 3 bases at V and 6 bases at J, with 9 bases in the middle. This CDR3 spans 11 amino acids. The germline V gene has CDR1 DFQATT and CDR2 SNEGSKA (reference sequence). The CDR3 bases are TGCAGTGCTAGGCCCAGCTCCGAGCAGTACTTC. Its translation: CSARPSSEQYF.

This clone showed up just once. The rearrangement links TRBV6-5 to TRBJ2-5; 9 bases match TRBD2. Germline lookup yields CDR1 MNHEY and CDR2 SVGAGI. Trimming cost V 6 bases and J 2 bases; bases outside gene matches: 7. The CDR3 length is 15 residues. The CDR3 nucleotides are TGTGCCAGCAGGATTCGACTAGCGGCTCAAGAGACCCAGTACTTC. This sequence encodes CASRIRLAAQETQYF.

The chain has TRBV7-3 and TRBJ2-2; D may correspond to TRBD1 or TRBD2 (6 bases each). The V gene's germline CDR1 is SGHTA and CDR2 FQGTGA. This CDR3 comprises 18 residues. Trimming took off 5 bases at V and 0 bases at J, with 19 bases between the two ends. In nucleotides, the CDR3 is TGTGCCAGCAGCCCCGGGTCGGGGGCCGGGTCGAACACCGGGGAGCTGTTTTTT. Residues: CASSPGSGAGSNTGELFF.

The rearrangement joins TRBV15 to TRBJ1-5; 9 positions match TRBD1. Germline CDR1 reads LNHNV; CDR2 reads YYDKDF (reference sequence). This CDR3 has 15 residues. Trimming cost V 3 bases and J 4 bases; bases outside gene matches: 4. In DNA form, the CDR3 reads TGTGCCACCAGCAGTGGGACAGGGAAGAATCAGCCCCAGCATTTT. Translation gives CATSSGTGKNQPQHF.

The CDR3 loop is CASSQDERDYEQYF. The CDR3 region has the DNA TGTGCCAGCAGCCAAGACGAGCGGGACTACGAGCAGTACTTC. The chain employs TRBV4-2 and TRBJ2-7; 7 bases line up with TRBD2. Germline CDR1 LGHNA, CDR2 YNFKEQ. The CDR3 has 14 residues. V lost 0 bases, J lost 3 bases, and 2 bases stayed unmatched.

V and J are TRBV19 and TRBJ1-6, with D perhaps matching TRBD1 (6 bases). V dropped 3 bases and J dropped 9 bases, with 9 bases sitting between them. Germline CDR1 is LNHDA and CDR2 is SQIVND (reference sequence). The CDR3 loop spans 13 amino acids. The CDR3: CASSMGGLSPLHF. The CDR3 nucleotides are TGTGCCAGTAGTATGGGGGGGCTTTCACCCCTCCACTTT.

The DNA of the CDR3 is TGTGCCAGCAGCCGACCCGGACAGACTAACTATGGCTACACCTTC. Protein: CASSRPGQTNYGYTF. V gene TRBV7-2 combines with J gene TRBJ1-2, with a weak D call TRBD1 (6 bases). Germline V CDR1 and CDR2: SGHTA, FQGNSA. The CDR3 is 15 residues long. V was trimmed by 5 bases and J by 0 bases, leaving 13 bases between them. Full variable domain (outside the CDR3, taken from reference TRBV7-2 and TRBJ1-2): GAGVSQSPSNKVTEKGKDVELRCDPISGHTALYWYRQSLGQGLEFLIYFQGNSAPDKSGLPSDRFSAERTGGSVSTLTIQRTQQEDSAVYLCASSRPGQTNYGYTFGSGTRLTVV.

This CDR3 is CASSQGGNSGGTDTQYF. As DNA, the CDR3 is TGTGCCAGCAGCCAGGGGGGGAATAGCGGAGGCACAGATACGCAGTATTTT. This chain connects TRBV4-2 to TRBJ2-3; TRBD2 aligns across 7 bases. The CDR3 has 17 amino acids. With 3 bases clipped from V and 1 base from J, the junction kept 10 bases outside the gene matches. CDR1 LGHNA and CDR2 YNFKEQ come from the germline V gene.

V and J are TRBV11-3 and TRBJ1-2, with TRBD1 as a possible D gene (6 bases). This CDR3 comprises 14 residues. Deletions cut 5 bases from V and 4 bases from J, with 14 bases between. CDR1 is SGHNT and CDR2 is YENEEA in the germline V gene. CDR3 nucleotides: TGTGCCAGCAGCCCCCGGACAGAGGGCTATGGCTACACCTTC. This encodes CASSPRTEGYGYTF.

The genes are TRBV4-3 and TRBJ2-2; possibly TRBD1 or TRBD2 for D (6 bases each). CDR3 length equals 15 residues. Germline CDR1 LGHNA, CDR2 YSLEER. Trimming took off 0 bases at V and 4 bases at J, with 9 bases between the two ends. The CDR3 here is CASSQDRGLTGELFF. CDR3 in DNA: TGCGCCAGCAGCCAAGATCGGGGGCTCACCGGGGAGCTGTTTTTT.

This sequence joins TRBV6-6 and TRBJ2-7; D is possibly TRBD2 (6 bases). Germline V gives CDR1 MNHNY, CDR2 SVGAGI (reference sequence). The CDR3 has 13 residues. The V end was cut by 4 bases, the J end by 3 bases, with 10 bases between. This CDR3 reads CASSWDSGYEQYF. The CDR3 DNA reads TGTGCCAGCAGTTGGGATAGCGGCTACGAGCAGTACTTC.

The chain uses TRBV6-1 and TRBJ1-1; D is uncertain. The CDR3 contains 13 residues. Germline lookup yields CDR1 MNHNS and CDR2 SASEGT. Trimming cost V 7 bases and J 1 base, with 10 bases left between them. In DNA form, the CDR3 reads TGTGCCAGCACCTTGTACGGGAACACTGAAGCTTTCTTT. Its translation is CASTLYGNTEAFF.

This chain joins TRBV6-6 and TRBJ1-1; weak D call: TRBD1 (6 bases). CDR1 and CDR2 from the germline V gene are MNHNY and SVGAGI (reference sequence). This CDR3 is built from 16 residues. V dropped 6 bases and J dropped 0 bases, with 17 bases sitting between them. CDR3 loop: CASRGHFARMNTEAFF. The DNA of the CDR3 is TGTGCCAGCAGGGGACATTTTGCCCGTATGAACACTGAAGCTTTCTTT.

Comments on this clone: One end of the junction fails to match germline, which may point to a read error. The chain links TRBV7-6 to TRBJ2-2; a possible D gene is TRBD2 (6 bases). CDR3 size: 16 residues. Germline lookup yields CDR1 SGHVS and CDR2 FNYEAQ. The CDR3 region has the DNA TGTGCCAGCAGCTTCGTTGCGGCGGGGAACCCCGGGGAGCTGTTTTTT. It is translated as CASSFVAAGNPGELFF. The whole variable domain, remainder taken from reference TRBV7-6 and TRBJ2-2, is GAGVSQSPRYKVTKRGQDVALRCDPISGHVSLYWYRQALGQGPEFLTYFNYEAQQDKSGLPNDRFSAERPEGSISTLTIQRTEQRDSAMYRCASSFVAAGNPGELFFGEGSRLTVL.